This TCR beta chain derives from a study of T-cell memory formation after mild COVID-19. The J segment lost 7 bases and the V segment lost 0 bases, leaving 11 bases of the junction unmatched. The germline CDR1 and CDR2 sequences are LNHNV and YYDKDF (reference sequence). The length of the CDR3 is 17 residues. The table lists this clonotype with a few counts. What it binds is unknown. Study results and caveats: There was no confirmation that second-wave clones peaking on day 37 were SARS-CoV-2 specific.

TCRdb independently ran MiXCR on the 5' RACE reads; one entry per CDR3 protein. The sample has hundreds of thousands of distinct CDR3 sequences, around 18% seen once. This TCR was sampled from an adult woman who had mild COVID-19 (a few samples of this study predate the infection). Cell type and time point are not known. The source material was PBMCs or a T cell subset sorted from them (not recorded which). The rearrangement joins TRBV15 to TRBJ2-1; TRBD2 matches 8 bases. CDR3 in amino acids: CATSRDPAAGGVNEQFF. CDR3 DNA: TGTGCCACCAGCAGAGATCCCGCGGCGGGAGGAGTAAATGAGCAGTTCTTC.